The 29 T cell receptor beta chains given below trace back to one sample, sequenced in a study of shared clonotypes between healthy human individuals. Sequencing was performed with immunoSEQ multiplex PCR; in TCRdb, only in-frame clones are kept and a portion is missing. The sample consists of around 440,000 clones, roughly three quarters of them appearing once. Specimen: PBMCs. These receptors were collected from a woman aged 40 to 50 in good health. Some clones in this sample may be carry-over from other donors' samples.

The CDR3: CASSPGPTEQYF. As DNA, the CDR3 is TGTGCCAGCAGCCCCGGGCCGACCGAGCAGTACTTC. The chain combines TRBV9 with TRBJ2-7; no clear D. Germline CDR1 SGDLS, CDR2 YYNGEE. The length of the CDR3 is 12 residues. V lost 4 bases, J lost 6 bases, and 11 bases lay in between. Drawing the rest from reference TRBV9 and TRBJ2-7, the complete variable domain is DSGVTQTPKHLITATGQRVTLRCSPRSGDLSVYWYQQSLDQGLQFLIQYYNGEERAKGNILERFSAQQFPDLHSELNLSSLELGDSALYFCASSPGPTEQYFGPGTRLTVT.

The chain is built from TRBV27 and TRBJ2-7, with TRBD1 identical over 8 bases. The V and J ends lost 6 bases and 3 bases, in that order; junction bases with no gene match: 7. CDR1 MNHEY and CDR2 SMNVEV come from the germline V gene (reference sequence). The CDR3 is 14 amino acids. The CDR3 protein is CASRLGQANYEQYF. In DNA, the CDR3 is TGTGCCAGCAGACTGGGACAGGCGAACTACGAGCAGTACTTC.

This clone was found many times. This chain connects TRBV7-2 to TRBJ2-3; perhaps TRBD2 as D (5 bases). Germline CDR1 reads SGHTA; CDR2 reads FQGNSA. V was clipped by 4 bases and J by 2 bases, with 10 bases between them. The CDR3 runs 14 residues. The CDR3 DNA sequence: TGTGCCAGCAGCTCGGACGGGAACACAGATACGCAGTATTTT. Protein product: CASSSDGNTDTQYF.

The gene calls are TRBV21-1 and TRBJ1-2. TRBV21-1 is given as a pseudogene. The CDR3 consists of 14 residues. The CDR3 DNA is TGTGCCAGCAGCAAAGGGGACGGGGACGGTGGCTACACCTTC. It is translated as CASSKGDGDGGYTF.

The chain combines TRBV28 with TRBJ1-6; no clear D. From germline, CDR1 is MDHEN and CDR2 SYDVKM. Trimming took 4 bases from V and 10 from J, leaving 14 bases between them. This CDR3 comprises 14 residues. CDR3 sequence reads: CASSSAGGSSPLHF. CDR3 bases: TGTGCCAGCAGTTCGGCCGGTGGGAGCTCACCCCTCCACTTT.

This clone was detected once. The rearrangement links TRBV19 to TRBJ1-5; no definite D call. Per germline, CDR1 LNHDA and CDR2 SQIVND (reference sequence). Trimming took 3 bases from V and 0 from J, leaving 12 bases between them. CDR3 length equals 16 residues. CDR3 nucleotides: TGTGCCAGTAGTATCTTCCAGGCTCTTAGCAATCAGCCCCAGCATTTT. This sequence encodes CASSIFQALSNQPQHF.

This chain connects TRBV6-6 to TRBJ2-6; 9 positions agree with TRBD1. The J segment lost 10 bases and the V segment lost 2 bases, leaving 6 bases of the junction unmatched. Germline CDR1 reads MNHNY; CDR2 reads SVGAGI (reference sequence). CDR3 size: 15 residues. CDR3 bases: TGTGCCAGCAGTTACCAACCGGGACAGGGTAACGTCCTGACTTTC. Encoded protein: CASSYQPGQGNVLTF.

The V call is TRBV6-1, the J call TRBJ2-7, with D perhaps TRBD2 (8 bases). V gave up 7 bases and J gave up 2 bases, with 15 bases separating them. Germline CDR1 is MNHNS and CDR2 is SASEGT. The CDR3 contains 14 residues. The CDR3 loop is CASMGTAGAYEQYF. CDR3 nucleotides: TGTGCCAGCATGGGGACAGCGGGGGCCTACGAGCAGTACTTC.

A single count supports this clone. The CDR3 here is CASSPEFVWNTEAFF. The CDR3, as DNA: TGTGCCAGCAGCCCTGAGTTCGTCTGGAACACTGAAGCTTTCTTT. The chain couples TRBV4-2 to TRBJ1-1; D remains ambiguous. Trimming stripped 4 bases from V and 1 base from J, with 13 bases between. The CDR3 extends over 15 amino acids. CDR1 is LGHNA and CDR2 is YNFKEQ in the germline V gene.

This chain connects TRBV2 to TRBJ2-3, with D possibly TRBD2 on 5 matching bases. V was clipped by 5 bases and J by 10 bases, with 13 bases between them. The CDR3 totals 12 residues. The germline V gene encodes CDR1 SNHLY and CDR2 FYNNEI. CDR3 bases: TGTGCCAGCAGTAGCCGGGGTGGGGCGCAGTATTTT. This encodes CASSSRGGAQYF.

The count of this clone is one. The rearrangement joins TRBV4-3 to TRBJ2-1; 7 nucleotides match TRBD2. The CDR3 length is 15 residues. Trimming took 4 bases from V and 9 from J; bases not matched to a gene: 12. CDR1 and CDR2 from the germline V gene are LGHNA and YSLEER. CDR3: CASSRGGAQPVEQFF. As DNA, the CDR3 is TGCGCCAGCAGCCGGGGGGGAGCCCAACCCGTTGAGCAGTTCTTC.

Ten or more counts support this clone. The same CDR3 arises from other DNA sequences in this sample as well. J is TRBJ2-7 and V is TRBV7-9; D might be TRBD2 (5 bases). Germline CDR1 reads SEHNR; CDR2 reads FQNEAQ (reference sequence). The CDR3 loop spans 12 amino acids. V gave up 5 bases and J gave up 2 bases, with 7 bases separating them. The CDR3 reads CASSPRAYEQYF. In DNA form, the CDR3 reads TGTGCCAGCAGCCCGCGGGCCTACGAGCAGTACTTC.

The chain has TRBV18 and TRBJ2-5; possible D gene TRBD2, 6 bases. CDR1 is KGHSH, CDR2 LQKENI, per germline. Between the trimmed V and J ends, which lost 0 bases and 0 bases, there was a span of 17 bases. The CDR3 covers 18 residues. This CDR3 reads CASSPPKGTPQYQETQYF. CDR3 sequence (DNA): TGTGCCAGCTCACCACCAAAAGGGACTCCGCAGTACCAAGAGACCCAGTACTTC.

In this sample, this clone turned up many times. The chain has TRBV5-6 and TRBJ2-3; possible D gene TRBD1, 5 bases. Germline assignment: CDR1 SGHDT and CDR2 YYEEEE. Trimming pared 3 bases from V and 3 bases from J, leaving 17 bases between. The CDR3 has 16 residues. The CDR3 loop is CASSSQGSGKTDTQYF. As DNA, the CDR3 is TGTGCCAGCAGCTCGCAGGGCTCTGGTAAGACAGATACGCAGTATTTT.

This clone appeared a single time. The CDR3 reads CASSTVLAGGHNEQFF. CDR3 coding DNA: TGTGCCAGCTCAACCGTACTAGCGGGAGGGCATAATGAGCAGTTCTTC. The chain is built from TRBV18 and TRBJ2-1, with TRBD2 identical over 13 bases. The junction had 8 bases not matched to a gene; V was cut back by 5 bases and J by 7 bases. The CDR3 spans 16 residues. In germline, CDR1 is KGHSH, CDR2 LQKENI.

The gene calls are TRBV28 and TRBJ2-1, with D possibly TRBD2 on 6 matching bases. CDR3 length equals 15 residues. CDR1 is MDHEN, CDR2 SYDVKM, per germline. The V gene lost 5 bases and the J gene lost 3 bases, with 14 bases spanning the gap. This CDR3 is CASSTTGDVYNEQFF. CDR3 coding DNA: TGTGCCAGCAGTACTACGGGAGACGTCTACAATGAGCAGTTCTTC.

In the case of this clone: The same CDR3 also results from other DNA sequences found in this sample. This chain connects TRBV5-4 to TRBJ2-7; D is uncertain. V dropped 4 bases and J dropped 1 base, with 15 bases sitting between them. The CDR3 extends over 15 amino acids. Looked up from germline, CDR1 is SGHNT and CDR2 is YYREEE (reference sequence). In nucleotides, the CDR3 is TGTGCCAGCAGCCCGACTCCCCTGGGGTCCTACGAGCAGTACTTC. This translates into CASSPTPLGSYEQYF.

The rearrangement uses TRBV11-3 and TRBJ2-3; TRBD2 matches at 9 bases. The CDR3 spans 14 residues. J gave up 6 bases and V 1 base, and 2 bases lay outside the gene matches. Looked up from germline, CDR1 is SGHNT and CDR2 is YENEEA. CDR3 amino acids: CASSLGGRADTQYF. In DNA, the CDR3 is TGTGCCAGCAGCTTAGGCGGGAGGGCGGATACGCAGTATTTT. The full variable domain, its missing parts supplied by reference TRBV11-3 and TRBJ2-3, is EAGVVQSPRYKIIEKKQPVAFWCNPISGHNTLYWYLQNLGQGPELLIRYENEEAVDDSQLPKDRFSAERLKGVDSTLKIQPAELGDSAVYLCASSLGGRADTQYFGPGTRLTVL.

Comment on this clone: In the same sample, other DNA sequences code for this CDR3. The rearrangement joins TRBV9 to TRBJ2-3; tentative D call: TRBD2 (5 bases). Germline CDR1 and CDR2: SGDLS and YYNGEE. CDR3 length: 14 amino acids. With 3 bases removed from V and 0 bases from J, the gap between germline ends came to 8 bases. CDR3 nucleotide sequence: TGTGCCAGCAGCGGAGGGAGAAGCACAGATACGCAGTATTTT. As protein: CASSGGRSTDTQYF.

V and J are TRBV5-1 and TRBJ1-2; 7 nucleotides agree with TRBD1. The CDR3 loop spans 15 amino acids. J was trimmed by 8 bases and V by 0 bases; bases with no gene match: 10. Germline V lookup: CDR1 SGHRS, CDR2 YFSETQ. Here the CDR3 DNA reads TGCGCCAGCAGCTTGGTAGGGGGCGCGGTCGGCGGCTACACCTTC. Translation: CASSLVGGAVGGYTF.

This chain uses TRBV7-9 with TRBJ1-2; D gene ambiguous. With 4 bases removed from V and 5 bases from J, the gap between germline ends came to 8 bases. The CDR3 covers 12 residues. Germline values: CDR1 SEHNR, CDR2 FQNEAQ (reference sequence). The CDR3 DNA sequence: TGTGCCAGCAGCTCGGACGGATATGGCTACACCTTC. As protein: CASSSDGYGYTF.

The V gene is TRBV5-1, the J gene TRBJ2-1; 7 bases are shared with TRBD1. The germline gives CDR1 SGHRS, CDR2 YFSETQ. V shed 7 bases, J shed 10 bases, and the junction held 11 bases outside the gene matches. The length of the CDR3 is 13 residues. The CDR3 protein is CASARQGSEEQFF. DNA for the CDR3: TGCGCCAGCGCTAGACAGGGTTCGGAAGAGCAGTTCTTC.

The chain uses TRBV5-4 and TRBJ2-7; 13 bases line up with TRBD2. The CDR3 runs 15 residues. From germline, CDR1 is SGHNT and CDR2 YYREEE (reference sequence). J was trimmed by 6 bases and V by 4 bases; bases with no gene match: 7. CDR3 nucleotides: TGTGCCAGCAGCCATGGACTAGCGGGAGTATCCGAGCAGTACTTC. As protein: CASSHGLAGVSEQYF.

This clone was counted once. The genes are TRBV7-3 and TRBJ2-5, with D possibly being TRBD1 or TRBD2 (5 bases each). With 3 bases removed from V and 2 bases from J, the gap between germline ends came to 13 bases. CDR1 is SGHTA and CDR2 is FQGTGA in the germline V gene. The CDR3 runs to 15 residues. CDR3 nucleotide sequence: TGTGCCAGCAGCTTCGGCACGGGGCCTCAAGAGACCCAGTACTTC. Encoded protein: CASSFGTGPQETQYF. The full variable domain, with the rest looked up from reference TRBV7-3 and TRBJ2-5, is GAGVSQTPSNKVTEKGKYVELRCDPISGHTALYWYRQSLGQGPEFLIYFQGTGAADDSGLPNDRFFAVRPEGSVSTLKIQRTERGDSAVYLCASSFGTGPQETQYFGPGTRLLVL.

The J gene is TRBJ1-4, the V gene TRBV9; 8 bases fit TRBD1. The V and J ends lost 5 bases and 5 bases, in that order; junction bases with no gene match: 8. Germline values: CDR1 SGDLS, CDR2 YYNGEE. The CDR3 is 15 amino acids. The CDR3 DNA reads as TGTGCCAGCAGTCACGGCGGACAGGGAAATGAAAAACTGTTTTTT. Protein: CASSHGGQGNEKLFF.

On this clone: Relative to the germline gene, one junction end is altered; a read error may explain this. The rearrangement uses TRBV5-4 and TRBJ1-6, with D uncertain. This CDR3 region has 15 residues. The germline V gene encodes CDR1 SGHNT and CDR2 YYREEE (reference sequence). The CDR3 sequence: CASSADLRKNSPLYF. In DNA, the CDR3 is TGTGCCAGCAGCGCCGATCTGCGGAAGAATTCACCCCTCTACTTC.

This clone has more than one count but fewer than ten. The same CDR3 is also encoded by other DNA sequences in this sample. V usage is TRBV7-6 and J usage is TRBJ2-3, with TRBD1 as a possible D gene (7 bases). Trimming removed 0 bases from V and 3 bases from J, with 13 bases in between. Germline assignment: CDR1 SGHVS and CDR2 FNYEAQ. The length of the CDR3 is 16 residues. The CDR3, as DNA: TGTGCCAGCAGCTTAGCGGAGGCAGGGGGGACAGATACGCAGTATTTT. Protein sequence: CASSLAEAGGTDTQYF.

V and J are TRBV6-5 and TRBJ2-6; D remains unclear. CDR3 length: 14 amino acids. With 1 base removed from V and 2 bases from J, the gap between germline ends came to 3 bases. CDR1 and CDR2 (germline): MNHEY, SVGAGI. Here the CDR3 reads CASSYYTGANVLTF. In DNA, the CDR3 is TGTGCCAGCAGTTACTATACTGGGGCCAACGTCCTGACTTTC.

The rearrangement joins TRBV21-1 to TRBJ2-5. TRBV21-1 is classified as a pseudogene. The CDR3 consists of 16 residues. CDR3: CASSAPKLHFPETQYF. The CDR3 nucleotides are TGTGCCAGCAGCGCCCCAAAGCTACACTTTCCTGAGACCCAGTACTTC.